Listed here are 21 T cell receptor beta chains from one sample, sequenced in a study of shared clonotypes between healthy human individuals (dated by TCRdb to 2018 to 2020). To prepare the library, the immunoSEQ multiplex PCR assay was applied. TCRdb's version of the immuneACCESS table is confined to in-frame rearrangements and falls short of the full clone set. An unresolved V gene accounts for under half of the shortfall where checked; the remainder is of unknown origin. This sample lists about 1.1 million clones; around 78% were detected once. The ten largest make up 0.5% to 0.65% of the sample. Input material: memory CD4+ T cells from PBMCs. The sample's cell subset or site label, in plain terms: CD45RA-negative fraction. These receptors all stem from a man aged 18 to 30 in good health. Some clones in this sample may be carry-over from other donors' samples.

There are many counts of this clone. V gene TRBV5-1 combines with J gene TRBJ2-6; D unresolved. CDR3 length: 16 amino acids. V was shortened by 0 bases and J by 3 bases, with 10 bases between the two germline ends. Germline CDR1 reads SGHRS; CDR2 reads YFSETQ. CDR3 in DNA: TGCGCCAGCAGCTTGGGACCGACGGGTGGGGCCAACGTCCTGACTTTC. The encoded protein is CASSLGPTGGANVLTF. Together with reference TRBV5-1 and TRBJ2-6, the CDR3 gives the full variable domain: KAGVTQTPRYLIKTRGQQVTLSCSPISGHRSVSWYQQTPGQGLQFLFEYFSETQRNKGNFPGRFSGRQFSNSRSEMNVSTLELGDSALYLCASSLGPTGGANVLTFGAGSRLTVL.

The genes are TRBV4-1 and TRBJ1-5; D might be TRBD1 (6 bases). Germline CDR1 is MGHRA and CDR2 is YSYEKL. V shed 8 bases and J shed 3 bases, with 14 bases lying between them. The CDR3 has 14 residues. CDR3 DNA: TGCGCCAGCGCCAAGCAGGGGCTCAATCAGCCCCAGCATTTT. The encoded protein is CASAKQGLNQPQHF.

The rearrangement links TRBV5-1 to TRBJ1-5, with no clear D. The V and J ends lost 0 bases and 3 bases respectively, with 4 bases between them. CDR1 is SGHRS, CDR2 YFSETQ, per germline. This CDR3 is built from 13 residues. The CDR3 reads CASSLDVNQPQHF. CDR3 sequence (DNA): TGCGCCAGCAGCTTGGATGTCAATCAGCCCCAGCATTTT. The full variable domain, its missing parts supplied by reference TRBV5-1 and TRBJ1-5, is KAGVTQTPRYLIKTRGQQVTLSCSPISGHRSVSWYQQTPGQGLQFLFEYFSETQRNKGNFPGRFSGRQFSNSRSEMNVSTLELGDSALYLCASSLDVNQPQHFGDGTRLSIL.

Concerning this clone: The likely explanation is a read error, given a far larger clone one base away. Because it lacks the conserved phenylalanine or tryptophan at the end, this CDR3 is likely a read error. The gene calls are TRBV7-2 and TRBJ1-2; D may be TRBD1 (6 bases). Germline CDR1 reads SGHTA; CDR2 reads FQGNSA. The CDR3 runs to 15 residues. V was pared by 6 bases and J by 6 bases, with 20 bases between. CDR3 sequence reads: CASRQQPAGVDGYTL. For the CDR3, the DNA is TGTGCCAGCAGACAACAGCCAGCAGGGGTGGATGGCTACACCCTC.

J is TRBJ2-1 and V is TRBV20-1; 7 bases match TRBD1. The CDR3 has 11 residues. Trimming removed 7 bases from V and 4 bases from J; junction bases left unmatched: 1. Looked up from germline, CDR1 is DFQATT and CDR2 is SNEGSKA (reference sequence). In nucleotides, the CDR3 is TGCAGTGGGGACAGTTACAATGAGCAGTTCTTC. This encodes CSGDSYNEQFF.

The V and J genes are TRBV7-9 and TRBJ1-5, with TRBD1 identical over 7 bases. Per germline, CDR1 SEHNR and CDR2 FQNEAQ (reference sequence). This CDR3 region has 14 residues. The V and J ends lost 6 bases and 3 bases, in that order; junction bases with no gene match: 5. CDR3 nucleotides: TGTGCCAGCAGTTCGACAGGGAACAATCAGCCCCAGCATTTT. Translation: CASSSTGNNQPQHF.

In this sample, this clone turned up a few times. The rearrangement joins TRBV6-5 to TRBJ1-3; no clear D gene. The CDR3 contains 16 residues. Germline-derived CDR1 and CDR2 are MNHEY and SVGAGI. V gave up 4 bases and J gave up 0 bases, with 13 bases separating them. The chain's CDR3 is CASSSRTVSSGNTIYF. For the CDR3, the DNA is TGTGCCAGCAGTTCACGGACTGTTAGCTCTGGAAACACCATATATTTT.

This sequence joins TRBV28 and TRBJ2-7; tentative D call: TRBD1 (7 bases). Per germline, CDR1 MDHEN and CDR2 SYDVKM. Trimming removed 8 bases from V and 1 base from J, with 15 bases in between. The CDR3 is made up of 14 amino acids. The CDR3 loop is CASVSRGASYEQYF. CDR3 in DNA: TGTGCCAGCGTCTCCAGGGGGGCGTCCTACGAGCAGTACTTC.

This chain uses TRBV7-2 with TRBJ1-2; D is undetermined. V dropped 5 bases and J dropped 9 bases, with 16 bases sitting between them. Germline lookup yields CDR1 SGHTA and CDR2 FQGNSA. The CDR3 totals 13 residues. The CDR3 is CASSLGQTPSYTF. The CDR3 DNA follows: TGTGCCAGCAGCCTCGGTCAGACGCCTAGCTACACCTTC.

The chain has TRBV6-6 and TRBJ2-7; 9 bases agree with TRBD2. The ends lost 10 bases at V and 2 bases at J; junction bases unmatched: 9. Germline values: CDR1 MNHNY, CDR2 SVGAGI (reference sequence). The CDR3 sequence is 14 residues long. CDR3 residues: CATKEREVAYEQYF. For the CDR3, the DNA is TGTGCCACCAAAGAGCGGGAGGTTGCCTACGAGCAGTACTTC.

J is TRBJ2-5 and V is TRBV2, with a tentative D call TRBD1 (6 bases). V was cut by 6 bases and J by 9 bases, with 11 bases left in between. The germline V gene has CDR1 SNHLY and CDR2 FYNNEI. This CDR3 comprises 11 residues. The CDR3 DNA sequence: TGTGCCAGCAGCCTCAGGGGATCCCAGTACTTC. It encodes CASSLRGSQYF.

V is TRBV7-9 and J is TRBJ1-1; D unclear. CDR3 length: 11 amino acids. V lost 1 base, J lost 9 bases, and 6 bases lay in between. Germline V gene sequence: CDR1 SEHNR, CDR2 FQNEAQ (reference sequence). In DNA form, the CDR3 reads TGTGCCAGCAGCTTAGGCGGGCAAGCTTTCTTT. Amino acids: CASSLGGQAFF.

The chain has TRBV5-4 and TRBJ2-5; 9 bases map to TRBD1. Germline V CDR1 and CDR2: SGHNT, YYREEE (reference sequence). The CDR3 is 14 residues long. V was clipped by 3 bases and J by 5 bases; unmatched bases: 5. The CDR3 DNA reads as TGTGCCAGCAGCTGGGGACAGGGAGGTGAGACCCAGTACTTC. As protein: CASSWGQGGETQYF.

The chain carries TRBV7-2 and TRBJ2-7; D may be TRBD1 (5 bases). Germline V gene data show CDR1 as SGHTA and CDR2 as FQGNSA. There are 14 residues in the CDR3. V was clipped by 5 bases and J by 1 base, with 12 bases between them. CDR3 residues: CASSPWGLSYEQYF. CDR3 DNA: TGTGCCAGCAGCCCCTGGGGCTTGTCCTACGAGCAGTACTTC.

The V and J genes are TRBV30 and TRBJ2-3; D possibly matches TRBD1 or TRBD2 (5 bases each). V gave up 3 bases and J gave up 4 bases, with 26 bases separating them. The germline V gene encodes CDR1 GTSNPN and CDR2 SVGIG (reference sequence). The CDR3 spans 18 residues. This CDR3 reads CAWSARVIRDPVADTQYF. As DNA, the CDR3 is TGTGCCTGGAGCGCCCGAGTAATAAGGGACCCCGTAGCAGATACGCAGTATTTT.

This rearrangement joins TRBV30 to TRBJ2-1, with 13 bases fitting TRBD2. Trimming removed 8 bases from V and 10 bases from J; junction bases left unmatched: 2. The length of the CDR3 is 11 residues. Germline CDR1 is GTSNPN and CDR2 is SVGIG (reference sequence). The CDR3 is CAAGLAGEQFF. For the CDR3, the DNA is TGTGCCGCGGGACTAGCGGGGGAGCAGTTCTTC. The full variable domain, in which reference TRBV30 and TRBJ2-1 provide the parts outside the CDR3, is SQTIHQWPATLVQPVGSPLSLECTVEGTSNPNLYWYRQAAGRGLQLLFYSVGIGQISSEVPQNLSASRPQDRQFILSSKKLLLSDSGFYLCAAGLAGEQFFGPGTRLTVL.

The chain couples TRBV9 to TRBJ2-6; no definite D call. Per germline, CDR1 SGDLS and CDR2 YYNGEE. V lost 0 bases and J 4 bases, leaving 11 bases between the germline ends. This CDR3 region has 16 residues. Written as DNA, the CDR3 is TGTGCCAGCAGCGTAGTGTCCGCTCCAGGGGCCAACGTCCTGACTTTC. It translates to CASSVVSAPGANVLTF.

The chain combines TRBV28 with TRBJ1-3; maybe TRBD1 (5 bases). Trimming left V 8 bases short and J 3 bases short, with 14 bases between. The CDR3 sequence is 14 residues long. Per the germline V gene, CDR1 is MDHEN and CDR2 is SYDVKM. Written as DNA, the CDR3 is TGTGCCAGCCTGAAGACAGTGAGTGGAAACACCATATATTTT. Translating gives CASLKTVSGNTIYF.

CDR3 nucleotide sequence: TGTGCCAGCAGCTCACTGGGACAACCCGGGGAGCTGTTTTTT. Its translation: CASSSLGQPGELFF. J is TRBJ2-2 and V is TRBV7-9, with D possibly TRBD1 on 6 matching bases. CDR3 length equals 14 residues. With 4 bases removed from V and 6 bases from J, the gap between germline ends came to 12 bases. CDR1 and CDR2 from the germline V gene are SEHNR and FQNEAQ (reference sequence).

The chain's CDR3 is CSVLDRGRGNTEAFF. The CDR3 DNA sequence: TGCAGCGTCTTGGACAGGGGGCGGGGGAACACTGAAGCTTTCTTT. The chain combines TRBV29-1 with TRBJ1-1; 11 nucleotides match TRBD1. Germline loops: CDR1 SQVTM, CDR2 ANQGSEA. V shed 6 bases, J shed 1 base, and the junction held 7 bases outside the gene matches. This CDR3 spans 15 amino acids.

This chain joins TRBV6-1 and TRBJ2-3, with TRBD2 identical over 12 bases. This CDR3 is built from 17 residues. Looked up from germline, CDR1 is MNHNS and CDR2 is SASEGT. J was trimmed by 3 bases and V by 6 bases; bases with no gene match: 10. The CDR3 DNA reads TGTGCCAGCAGAGAACCCCGACTAGCGGGAGTGACAGATACGCAGTATTTT. Amino acid sequence: CASREPRLAGVTDTQYF.